The T cell receptor beta chain under discussion was sequenced for a study of blood T cell repertoires in COVID-19. Overall study context: Sites in the United States, Italy and Spain provided acute and convalescent COVID-19 samples.

This table comes from immunoSEQ multiplex PCR, and its TCRdb copy is limited to in-frame clones, with some not included. The profile shows some 290,000 clones, 85% to 90% of them singletons. This clone was recorded only once. V was trimmed by 8 bases and J by 6 bases, leaving 11 bases between them. The CDR3 spans 11 residues. In germline, CDR1 is MNHEY, CDR2 SVGAGI. The Seattle patients joined while their infection was active and were tracked longitudinally afterward. The source is a woman between 25 and 40 years old with COVID-19, enrolled during active disease. The genes are TRBV6-5 and TRBJ2-7; possible D gene TRBD2, 6 bases. The sample taken for sequencing was peripheral blood. The CDR3 bases are TGTGCCAGCGTCGCGGGATTCGAGCAGTACTTC. Translated, it gives CASVAGFEQYF.